This T cell receptor beta chain was obtained from a study of blood T cell repertoires in COVID-19. Study details: The United States, Italy and Spain were the sources of the acute and convalescent COVID-19 samples. Nucleic acid was either cDNA or gDNA, and it came from T cells, B-cell-depleted T cells, or PBMCs.

Source study methods: By means of reference gene primer amplification, nucleated cell counts were estimated. Some clones are missing from TCRdb's copy, which holds only in-frame ones; the method was immunoSEQ multiplex PCR. The V and J calls and the clone size are those of that table, but D and trimming were determined from the DNA. The sample gives 150,000 or so clones, 80% to 90% of which show up once; around 15% is in the top ten. The CDR3 extends over 15 amino acids. With 2 bases clipped from V and 4 bases from J, the junction kept 7 bases outside the gene matches. Germline CDR1 reads MGHDK; CDR2 reads SYGVNS.

This TCR came from a man aged 18 to 30 with COVID-19, enrolled during active disease. Sequencing input: peripheral blood. The V gene is TRBV25-1, the J gene TRBJ2-5, with 7 bases lining up with TRBD1. CDR3 nucleotides: TGTGCCAGCAGTGAAGAGACAGGGACCCGAGAGACCCAGTACTTC. The encoded protein is CASSEETGTRETQYF.